The entry below describes one T cell receptor beta chain. Its antigen is currently unknown. The primer mix had 60 Vbeta and 13 Jbeta primers. Libraries were prepared by immunoSEQ multiplex PCR; TCRdb keeps only in-frame clonotypes and omits some of them. The sample lists more than 75,000 clones; 79% were seen once. Participants comprised healthy donors of bone marrow. Donors showed nominal health when sampled, although they likely had unrecorded immune exposures. Between the trimmed V and J ends, which lost 0 bases and 7 bases, there was a span of 7 bases. The CDR3 covers 13 residues. Germline-derived CDR1 and CDR2 are LGHNA and YSLEER. The record originates from a study of cytomegalovirus exposure and HLA in healthy donors. Study-level points and caveats: Confirmation was obtained in vitro that a few CMV-associated chains are specific for CMV antigens. Rare sequences made up most TCRs, while some public TCRs were found in many donors.

The sample consisted of PBMCs. The chain couples TRBV4-3 to TRBJ2-1; D gene unclear. The sequence came from a woman aged 35 to 49 in good health and CMV-seropositive. CDR3 residues: CASSQEVLNEQFF. In DNA form, the CDR3 reads TGCGCCAGCAGCCAAGAGGTCCTAAATGAGCAGTTCTTC.